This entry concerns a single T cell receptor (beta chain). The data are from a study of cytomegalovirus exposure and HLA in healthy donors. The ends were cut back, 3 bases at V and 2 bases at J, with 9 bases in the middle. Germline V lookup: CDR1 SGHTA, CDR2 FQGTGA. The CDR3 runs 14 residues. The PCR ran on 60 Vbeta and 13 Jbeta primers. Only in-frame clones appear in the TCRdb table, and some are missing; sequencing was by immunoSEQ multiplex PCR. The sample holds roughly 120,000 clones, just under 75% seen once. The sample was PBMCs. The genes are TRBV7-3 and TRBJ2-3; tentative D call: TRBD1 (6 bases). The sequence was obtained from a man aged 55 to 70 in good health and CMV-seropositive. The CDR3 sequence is CASSFGTFTDTQYF. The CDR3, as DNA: TGTGCCAGCAGCTTCGGGACATTCACAGATACGCAGTATTTT.